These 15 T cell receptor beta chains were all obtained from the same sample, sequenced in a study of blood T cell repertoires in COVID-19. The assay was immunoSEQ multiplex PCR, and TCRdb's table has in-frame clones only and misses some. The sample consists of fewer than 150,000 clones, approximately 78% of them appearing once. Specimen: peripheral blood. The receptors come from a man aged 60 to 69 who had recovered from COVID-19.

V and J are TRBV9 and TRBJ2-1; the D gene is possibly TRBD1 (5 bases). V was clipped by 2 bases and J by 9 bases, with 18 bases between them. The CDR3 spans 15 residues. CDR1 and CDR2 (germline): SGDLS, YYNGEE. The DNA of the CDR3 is TGTGCCAGCAGCGTCGGTGACTTGACAGTTTCTGAGCAGTTCTTC. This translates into CASSVGDLTVSEQFF. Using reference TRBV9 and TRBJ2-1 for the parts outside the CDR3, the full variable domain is DSGVTQTPKHLITATGQRVTLRCSPRSGDLSVYWYQQSLDQGLQFLIQYYNGEERAKGNILERFSAQQFPDLHSELNLSSLELGDSALYFCASSVGDLTVSEQFFGPGTRLTVL.

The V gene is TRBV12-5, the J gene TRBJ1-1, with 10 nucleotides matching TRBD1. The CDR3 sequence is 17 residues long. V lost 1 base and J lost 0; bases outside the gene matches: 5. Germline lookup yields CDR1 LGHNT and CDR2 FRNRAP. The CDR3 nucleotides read TGTGCTAGTGGTTTGGCTCGACAGGGGGCTTTGAACACTGAAGCTTTCTTT. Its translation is CASGLARQGALNTEAFF.

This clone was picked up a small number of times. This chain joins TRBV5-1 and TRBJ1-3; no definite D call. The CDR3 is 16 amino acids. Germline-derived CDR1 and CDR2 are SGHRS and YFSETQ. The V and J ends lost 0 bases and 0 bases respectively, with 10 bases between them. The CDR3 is CASSLGEDYSGNTIYF. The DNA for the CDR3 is TGCGCCAGCAGCTTGGGGGAAGACTACTCTGGAAACACCATATATTTT.

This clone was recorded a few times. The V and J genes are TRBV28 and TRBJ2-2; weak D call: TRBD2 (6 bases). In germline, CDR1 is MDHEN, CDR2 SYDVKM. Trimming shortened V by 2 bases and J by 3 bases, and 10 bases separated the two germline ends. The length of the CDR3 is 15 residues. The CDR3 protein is CASSLPREYTGELFF. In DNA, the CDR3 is TGTGCCAGCAGTTTACCCCGGGAGTACACCGGGGAGCTGTTTTTT.

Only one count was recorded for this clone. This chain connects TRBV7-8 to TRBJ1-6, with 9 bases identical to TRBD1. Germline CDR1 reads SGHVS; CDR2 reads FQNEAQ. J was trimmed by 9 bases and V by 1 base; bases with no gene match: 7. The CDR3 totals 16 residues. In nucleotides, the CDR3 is TGTGCCAGCAGCTTAGGGCGGACAGGGGATGGTTCACCCCTCCACTTT. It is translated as CASSLGRTGDGSPLHF.

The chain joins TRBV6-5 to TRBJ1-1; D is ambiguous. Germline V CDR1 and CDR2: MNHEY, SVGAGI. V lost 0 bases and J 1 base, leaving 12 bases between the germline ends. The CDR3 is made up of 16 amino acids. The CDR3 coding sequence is TGTGCCAGCAGTTACTCGCTAGGAGGAGGGAACACTGAAGCTTTCTTT. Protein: CASSYSLGGGNTEAFF.

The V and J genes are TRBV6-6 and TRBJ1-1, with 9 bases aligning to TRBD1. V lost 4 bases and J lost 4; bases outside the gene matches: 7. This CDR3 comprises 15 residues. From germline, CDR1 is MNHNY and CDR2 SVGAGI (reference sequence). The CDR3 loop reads CASSSKGQGSTEAFF. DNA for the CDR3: TGTGCCAGCAGTTCTAAGGGACAGGGAAGCACTGAAGCTTTCTTT.

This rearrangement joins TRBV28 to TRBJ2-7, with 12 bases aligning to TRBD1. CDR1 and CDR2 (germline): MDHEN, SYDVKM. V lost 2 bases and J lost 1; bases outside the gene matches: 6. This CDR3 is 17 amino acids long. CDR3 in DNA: TGTGCCAGCAGTTTAGGGACAGGGGGCTTCAAGTCCTACGAGCAGTACTTC. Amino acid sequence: CASSLGTGGFKSYEQYF.

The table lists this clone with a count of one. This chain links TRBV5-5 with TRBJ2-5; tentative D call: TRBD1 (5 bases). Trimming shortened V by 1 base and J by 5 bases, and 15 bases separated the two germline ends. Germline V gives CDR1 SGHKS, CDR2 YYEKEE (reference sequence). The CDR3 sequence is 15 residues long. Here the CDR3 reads CASSLSTGLGETQYF. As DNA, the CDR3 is TGTGCCAGCAGCTTGAGCACAGGCCTGGGGGAGACCCAGTACTTC.

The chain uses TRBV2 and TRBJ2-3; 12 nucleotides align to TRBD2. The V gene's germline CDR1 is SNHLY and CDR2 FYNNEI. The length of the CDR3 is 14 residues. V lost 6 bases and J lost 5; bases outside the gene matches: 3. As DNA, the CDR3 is TGTGCCAGCAGCCTAGCGGGAGGGGTAGATACGCAGTATTTT. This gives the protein CASSLAGGVDTQYF.

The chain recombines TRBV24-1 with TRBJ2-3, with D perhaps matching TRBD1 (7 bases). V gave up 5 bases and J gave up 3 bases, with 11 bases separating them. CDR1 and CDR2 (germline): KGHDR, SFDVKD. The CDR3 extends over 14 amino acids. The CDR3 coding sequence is TGTGCCACCAGTGCGGCAGGGGGGACAGATACGCAGTATTTT. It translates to CATSAAGGTDTQYF.

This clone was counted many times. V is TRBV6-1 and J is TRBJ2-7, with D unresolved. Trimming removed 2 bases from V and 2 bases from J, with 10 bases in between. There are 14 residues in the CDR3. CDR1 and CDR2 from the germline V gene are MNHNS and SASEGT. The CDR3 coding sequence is TGTGCCAGCAGTGAATATCCTTCCCCCTACGAGCAGTACTTC. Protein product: CASSEYPSPYEQYF.

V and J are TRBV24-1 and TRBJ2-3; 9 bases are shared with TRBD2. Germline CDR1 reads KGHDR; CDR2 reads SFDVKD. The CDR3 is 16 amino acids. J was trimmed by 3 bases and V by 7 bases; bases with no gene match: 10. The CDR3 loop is CATSPVSGGGTDTQYF. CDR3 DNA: TGTGCCACCAGCCCCGTTAGCGGGGGAGGTACAGATACGCAGTATTTT.

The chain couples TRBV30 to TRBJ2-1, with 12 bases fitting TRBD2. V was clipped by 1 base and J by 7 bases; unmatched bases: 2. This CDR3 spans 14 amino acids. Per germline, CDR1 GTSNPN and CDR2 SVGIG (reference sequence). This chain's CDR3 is CAWSETSGSNEQFF. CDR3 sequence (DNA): TGTGCCTGGAGTGAGACTAGCGGGAGTAATGAGCAGTTCTTC.

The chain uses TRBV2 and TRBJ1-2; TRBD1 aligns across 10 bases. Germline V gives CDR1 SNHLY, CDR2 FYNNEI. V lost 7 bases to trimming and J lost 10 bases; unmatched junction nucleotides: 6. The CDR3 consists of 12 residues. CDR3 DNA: TGTGCCAGCAAGAGGGACAGGGGATCCTACACCTTC. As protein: CASKRDRGSYTF.